This TCR beta chain derives from a study of cytomegalovirus exposure and HLA in healthy donors. Study results and limitations: Clonal expansion, a later analysis showed, was greater in HLA-associated TCR beta chains than in equally common others. For TCR beta chains, V- and J-gene trimming was later linked to a missense DCLRE1C variant. TCR beta sequences reportedly predicted the HLA-A and HLA-B alleles of most subjects accurately.

Both 60 Vbeta primers and 13 Jbeta primers went into the PCR. Sequenced by immunoSEQ multiplex PCR; TCRdb stores in-frame clones only, minus some. The listing contains about 170,000 clones. The CDR3 has 13 residues. V shed 9 bases and J 5 bases; nucleotides not matched to a gene: 4. The germline gives CDR1 MNHNS, CDR2 SASEGT. A remark on this clone: What it binds is unknown.

The sample consisted of PBMCs. This sequence was found in a woman between 18 and 30 years old in good health and CMV-seropositive. The chain has TRBV6-1 and TRBJ1-6, with 7 bases aligning to TRBD1. The CDR3 region is CASGTDDNSPLHF. The CDR3 bases are TGTGCCAGTGGGACAGACGATAATTCACCCCTCCACTTT.